Listed here are 14 T cell receptor beta chains from one sample, sequenced in a study of T cell responses to AZD1222 COVID-19 vaccine. Measured with immunoSEQ multiplex PCR; TCRdb has only the in-frame clones, and not every one. Here the sample spans about 130,000 clones, approximately 85% being singletons. The sequences come from peripheral blood, collected 28 days after the second dose of the MenACWY control vaccine. The receptor source for this set is an adult who received the MenACWY meningococcal vaccine as a control.

The CDR3, as DNA: TGTGCCAGCAGCTTAGCTGGGTCAGCTAATGAAAAACTGTTTTTT. It is translated as CASSLAGSANEKLFF. The J gene is TRBJ1-4, the V gene TRBV13, with no clear D. V lost 1 base and J lost 3, with 9 bases in between. Germline CDR1 PRHDT, CDR2 FYEKMQ (reference sequence). The CDR3 has 15 amino acids.

V and J are TRBV7-9 and TRBJ1-5, with 7 positions matching TRBD1. From germline, CDR1 is SEHNR and CDR2 FQNEAQ (reference sequence). Trimming removed 1 base from V and 0 bases from J; junction bases left unmatched: 6. The CDR3 contains 17 residues. The CDR3 region is CASSLVVQGLSNQPQHF. In DNA form, the CDR3 reads TGTGCCAGCAGCTTAGTGGTACAGGGGCTTAGCAATCAGCCCCAGCATTTT.

CDR3 coding DNA: TGTGCCAGCAGTTACTCGTCTTACAGGGGACCTGAAGCTTTCTTT. This sequence encodes CASSYSSYRGPEAFF. The rearrangement links TRBV6-5 to TRBJ1-1, with 7 bases that match TRBD1. The germline V gene has CDR1 MNHEY and CDR2 SVGAGI. Trimming removed 0 bases from V and 6 bases from J; junction bases left unmatched: 7. The CDR3 is 15 amino acids.

The V call is TRBV15, the J call TRBJ1-2, with 8 bases matching TRBD1. V trimming: 4 bases; J trimming: 7 bases; junction bases outside the gene matches: 5. This CDR3 comprises 13 residues. Germline values: CDR1 LNHNV, CDR2 YYDKDF (reference sequence). The CDR3 DNA follows: TGTGCCACCAGCATGATAGACAGGGGTGGCTACACCTTC. It yields the protein CATSMIDRGGYTF.

A single count supports this clone. The chain links TRBV3-1 (or the pseudogene TRBV3-2) to TRBJ2-7; TRBD2 matches at 12 bases. Germline CDR1 is LGHDT and CDR2 is YNNKEL (reference sequence). This CDR3 spans 18 amino acids. J lost 5 bases, V lost 3 bases, and 14 bases had no gene match. This CDR3 is CASSHPRTSGTLRNEQYF. The CDR3 bases are TGTGCCAGCAGCCATCCCCGGACTAGCGGGACCCTTCGGAACGAGCAGTACTTC.

The chain uses TRBV28 and TRBJ1-1; maybe TRBD1 (5 bases). Deletions cut 4 bases from V and 0 bases from J, with 15 bases between. The CDR3 has 16 amino acids. Germline V gene lookup returns CDR1 MDHEN and CDR2 SYDVKM. The CDR3 loop reads CASSSVGLGMNTEAFF. CDR3 nucleotide sequence: TGTGCCAGCAGTTCAGTGGGGCTAGGGATGAACACTGAAGCTTTCTTT.

The chain couples TRBV30 to TRBJ1-3; D is perhaps TRBD1 (5 bases). Germline V lookup: CDR1 GTSNPN, CDR2 SVGIG (reference sequence). The length of the CDR3 is 13 residues. Trimming pared 1 base from V and 4 bases from J, leaving 8 bases between. The CDR3 region has the DNA TGTGCCTGGAGTGGGGACGGCGGAAACACCATATATTTT. Translated, it gives CAWSGDGGNTIYF.

V gene TRBV29-1 combines with J gene TRBJ2-5, with 10 bases fitting TRBD1. The V gene end was trimmed by 4 bases and the J gene end by 8 bases; junction bases not matched to a gene: 10. The germline gives CDR1 SQVTM, CDR2 ANQGSEA. This CDR3 is built from 14 residues. The CDR3 here is CSVGGDRGRNTQYF. Here the CDR3 DNA reads TGCAGCGTTGGTGGGGACAGGGGACGAAATACCCAGTACTTC.

The chain combines TRBV7-9 with TRBJ2-7; 10 bases align to TRBD2. The CDR3 length is 17 residues. The V gene's germline CDR1 is SEHNR and CDR2 FQNEAQ (reference sequence). V was clipped by 1 base and J by 2 bases; unmatched bases: 8. The CDR3 DNA sequence: TGTGCCAGCAGCTTAGTGCCTAGCGGGAGACAAACCTACGAGCAGTACTTC. Encoded protein: CASSLVPSGRQTYEQYF.

This sequence joins TRBV6-5 and TRBJ1-4; 9 nucleotides match TRBD1. The CDR3 is 15 amino acids. V lost 4 bases to trimming and J lost 7 bases; unmatched junction nucleotides: 7. CDR1 is MNHEY and CDR2 is SVGAGI in the germline V gene. The CDR3 is CASSSPTGGAEKLFF. CDR3 sequence (DNA): TGTGCCAGCAGTTCGCCGACAGGGGGGGCTGAAAAACTGTTTTTT.

The chain couples TRBV27 to TRBJ2-1; TRBD2 might be the D (6 bases). The CDR3 is made up of 13 amino acids. The V and J ends lost 6 bases and 6 bases respectively, with 12 bases between them. Germline CDR1 reads MNHEY; CDR2 reads SMNVEV (reference sequence). CDR3 loop: CASSRLSGNEQFF. CDR3 nucleotide sequence: TGTGCCAGCAGCCGACTTAGCGGCAATGAGCAGTTCTTC.

For the CDR3, the DNA is TGTGCCAGCAGCTTAGCACCCAGGGGGTTAGGCAATTCACCCCTCCACTTT. It specifies CASSLAPRGLGNSPLHF. The chain has TRBV7-8 and TRBJ1-6, with TRBD1 identical over 7 bases. This CDR3 has 17 residues. The germline CDR1 and CDR2 sequences are SGHVS and FQNEAQ. The junction had 9 bases not matched to a gene; V was cut back by 0 bases and J by 7 bases.

The rearrangement uses TRBV19 and TRBJ1-5; 8 positions match TRBD1. This CDR3 has 16 amino acids. Germline CDR1 and CDR2: LNHDA and SQIVND (reference sequence). Germline trimming cut 4 bases from V and 4 bases from J; bases unmatched to any gene: 9. The DNA for the CDR3 is TGTGCCAGTAGTAACCCCAGGGGGCGTCGAAATCAGCCCCAGCATTTT. Translating gives CASSNPRGRRNQPQHF.

V gene TRBV11-3 combines with J gene TRBJ2-1; D gene ambiguous. V shed 5 bases and J shed 2 bases, with 19 bases lying between them. In germline, CDR1 is SGHNT, CDR2 YENEEA. The CDR3 extends over 17 amino acids. Written as DNA, the CDR3 is TGTGCCAGCAGCCCATACTTTTCTGAAGTAACCTACAATGAGCAGTTCTTC. This encodes CASSPYFSEVTYNEQFF.